The 18 T cell receptor beta chains presented below share a single source sample, sequenced in a study of long-term antiretroviral therapy in people with HIV. A v3.0 immunoSEQ assay was performed at survey level. The data were produced by immunoSEQ multiplex PCR, yet TCRdb's version contains in-frame clones alone and is incomplete. The top ten hold 3.7% of the sample, which has 30,000 to 40,000 clones, around 94% seen once. Sequencing was performed on unsorted PBMCs, taken 5 to 5.5 years after starting antiretroviral therapy. The receptors originated from a woman between 50 and 59 years old with HIV.

This clone occurred once. The chain is built from TRBV19 and TRBJ1-5; D uncertain. The CDR3 sequence is 14 residues long. Trimming took 2 bases from V and 3 from J, leaving 8 bases between them. CDR1 is LNHDA, CDR2 SQIVND, per germline (reference sequence). The CDR3 coding sequence is TGTGCCAGTAGTATAAGTGAGATCAATCAGCCCCAGCATTTT. It encodes CASSISEINQPQHF.

V usage is TRBV6-4 and J usage is TRBJ2-7, with 11 bases lining up with TRBD2. J lost 2 bases, V lost 7 bases, and 4 bases had no gene match. Germline V gene lookup returns CDR1 MRHNA and CDR2 SNTAGT. CDR3 size: 14 residues. This CDR3 reads CASTRLAGPYEQYF. CDR3 DNA: TGTGCCAGCACCAGACTAGCGGGGCCCTACGAGCAGTACTTC.

This sequence joins TRBV4-2 and TRBJ2-7; D may be TRBD2 (7 bases). This CDR3 is 15 amino acids long. V was shortened by 5 bases and J by 1 base, with 15 bases between the two germline ends. CDR1 is LGHNA and CDR2 is YNFKEQ in the germline V gene. In nucleotides, the CDR3 is TGTGCCAGCAGCTTGGGGGGGCGCGTATCCTACGAGCAGTACTTC. Its translation is CASSLGGRVSYEQYF.

This chain joins TRBV7-3 and TRBJ2-3, with 8 nucleotides matching TRBD1. CDR3 size: 17 residues. The V segment lost 1 base and the J segment 1 base; nucleotides outside the gene matches: 7. Per the germline V gene, CDR1 is SGHTA and CDR2 is FQGTGA. This CDR3 reads CASSLIGQGAGTDTQYF. DNA of the CDR3: TGTGCCAGCAGCTTAATTGGCCAGGGGGCGGGCACAGATACGCAGTATTTT.

V is TRBV19 and J is TRBJ1-1; the D is unclear. V lost 2 bases and J 4 bases, leaving 11 bases between the germline ends. Germline loops: CDR1 LNHDA, CDR2 SQIVND (reference sequence). There are 14 residues in the CDR3. CDR3 loop: CASSIRSGTTEAFF. The CDR3 DNA reads TGTGCCAGTAGTATACGTTCCGGAACCACTGAAGCTTTCTTT.

The chain is built from TRBV4-3 and TRBJ2-1; TRBD1 is a possible D gene (5 bases). This CDR3 is built from 13 residues. V lost 8 bases and J lost 9, with 17 bases in between. CDR1 and CDR2 from the germline V gene are LGHNA and YSLEER. CDR3 loop: CASGPLGAGEQFF. The CDR3 DNA reads as TGCGCCAGCGGGCCGTTAGGGGCCGGTGAGCAGTTCTTC.

The chain carries TRBV7-3 and TRBJ2-3; TRBD2 aligns across 8 bases. In germline, CDR1 is SGHTA, CDR2 FQGTGA. The CDR3 length is 14 residues. Trimming at V came to 4 bases and at J to 4 bases, leaving 4 bases not matched to a gene. CDR3 sequence: CASSSSGGADTQYF. In nucleotides, the CDR3 is TGTGCCAGCAGCTCCTCCGGGGGGGCAGATACGCAGTATTTT.

This rearrangement joins TRBV27 to TRBJ2-7; 7 bases align to TRBD2. CDR1 and CDR2 from the germline V gene are MNHEY and SMNVEV (reference sequence). Trimming at V came to 5 bases and at J to 6 bases, leaving 4 bases not matched to a gene. There are 12 residues in the CDR3. CDR3 loop: CASSPTSAEQYF. The CDR3 DNA is TGTGCCAGCAGTCCTACTAGCGCCGAGCAGTACTTC.

The rearrangement joins TRBV18 to TRBJ1-2, with D possibly being TRBD1 (6 bases). CDR1 and CDR2 (germline): KGHSH, LQKENI. The CDR3 covers 14 residues. V gave up 0 bases and J gave up 8 bases, with 13 bases separating them. The DNA for the CDR3 is TGTGCCAGCTCACCACCAATGGGGGGCGAGGGCTACACCTTC. Residues: CASSPPMGGEGYTF.

This sequence joins TRBV4-1 and TRBJ2-5, with D possibly being TRBD2 (6 bases). V shed 2 bases and J shed 4 bases, with 17 bases lying between them. Germline values: CDR1 MGHRA, CDR2 YSYEKL. The CDR3 spans 16 residues. The CDR3 loop is CASSQPGRTEGETQYF. CDR3 sequence (DNA): TGCGCCAGCAGCCAACCCGGACGGACGGAGGGAGAGACCCAGTACTTC.

This chain links TRBV5-6 with TRBJ2-5, with D hard to call. V lost 4 bases and J 7 bases, leaving 17 bases between the germline ends. This CDR3 has 14 amino acids. Germline CDR1 reads SGHDT; CDR2 reads YYEEEE. As DNA, the CDR3 is TGTGCCAGCAGCCGGACCGGTGGTCCTGGGACCCAGTACTTC. Its translation: CASSRTGGPGTQYF.

The chain joins TRBV4-1 to TRBJ2-7, with D tentatively TRBD1 or TRBD2 (5 bases each). Germline assignment: CDR1 MGHRA and CDR2 YSYEKL. The CDR3 length is 16 residues. V was cut by 0 bases and J by 2 bases, with 14 bases left in between. CDR3 in DNA: TGCGCCAGCAGCCAAGAGGGGGTCCCGAGGACCTACGAGCAGTACTTC. It specifies CASSQEGVPRTYEQYF.

V gene TRBV5-4 combines with J gene TRBJ1-2, with D possibly matching TRBD1 (6 bases). Germline V lookup: CDR1 SGHNT, CDR2 YYREEE (reference sequence). CDR3 length: 16 amino acids. V dropped 4 bases and J dropped 5 bases, with 21 bases sitting between them. CDR3 DNA: TGTGCCAGCAGCCCTCGGGGGGGCAGAGTTGGATATGGCTACACCTTC. Translation gives CASSPRGGRVGYGYTF.

The rearrangement uses TRBV4-1 and TRBJ2-3; D call uncertain. V dropped 2 bases and J dropped 10 bases, with 25 bases sitting between them. Germline CDR1 is MGHRA and CDR2 is YSYEKL. There are 17 residues in the CDR3. The CDR3 loop reads CASSQPSGSKSQWAQYF. The CDR3 DNA sequence: TGCGCCAGCAGCCAACCCTCCGGGTCCAAGTCCCAGTGGGCGCAGTATTTT.

The chain combines TRBV21-1 with TRBJ1-5. TRBV21-1 is recorded as a pseudogene. This CDR3 is built from 15 residues. CDR3 in DNA: TGTGCCAGCAGCAAACACCCGAATTACTGCCAGCCCCAGCATTTT. It is translated as CASSKHPNYCQPQHF.

The rearrangement uses TRBV2 and TRBJ2-3; TRBD2 matches 8 bases. This CDR3 contains 16 residues. The V segment lost 3 bases and the J segment 2 bases; nucleotides outside the gene matches: 7. Germline V gene lookup returns CDR1 SNHLY and CDR2 FYNNEI. The DNA of the CDR3 is TGTGCCAGCAGTGAGGGCGGGGGGCCGTACACAGATACGCAGTATTTT. Residues: CASSEGGGPYTDTQYF.

Here the CDR3 DNA reads TGTGCCAGCAGTAAGGACAGGTCCTACGAGCAGTACTTC. Encoded protein: CASSKDRSYEQYF. J is TRBJ2-7 and V is TRBV14; 7 bases align to TRBD1. Germline V lookup: CDR1 SGHDN, CDR2 FVKESK. This CDR3 has 13 amino acids. Trimming removed 6 bases from V and 1 base from J; junction bases left unmatched: 3. The whole variable domain, remainder taken from reference TRBV14 and TRBJ2-7, is EAGVTQFPSHSVIEKGQTVTLRCDPISGHDNLYWYRRVMGKEIKFLLHFVKESKQDESGMPNNRFLAERTGGTYSTLKVQPAELEDSGVYFCASSKDRSYEQYFGPGTRLTVT.

The rearrangement joins TRBV4-2 to TRBJ2-5, with TRBD2 identical over 11 bases. V shed 3 bases, J shed 1 base, and the junction held 7 bases outside the gene matches. The CDR3 length is 17 residues. CDR1 and CDR2 (germline): LGHNA, YNFKEQ. CDR3 sequence: CASSHLPGLAAQETQYF. Here the CDR3 DNA reads TGTGCCAGCAGCCATCTCCCGGGACTAGCGGCCCAAGAGACCCAGTACTTC.